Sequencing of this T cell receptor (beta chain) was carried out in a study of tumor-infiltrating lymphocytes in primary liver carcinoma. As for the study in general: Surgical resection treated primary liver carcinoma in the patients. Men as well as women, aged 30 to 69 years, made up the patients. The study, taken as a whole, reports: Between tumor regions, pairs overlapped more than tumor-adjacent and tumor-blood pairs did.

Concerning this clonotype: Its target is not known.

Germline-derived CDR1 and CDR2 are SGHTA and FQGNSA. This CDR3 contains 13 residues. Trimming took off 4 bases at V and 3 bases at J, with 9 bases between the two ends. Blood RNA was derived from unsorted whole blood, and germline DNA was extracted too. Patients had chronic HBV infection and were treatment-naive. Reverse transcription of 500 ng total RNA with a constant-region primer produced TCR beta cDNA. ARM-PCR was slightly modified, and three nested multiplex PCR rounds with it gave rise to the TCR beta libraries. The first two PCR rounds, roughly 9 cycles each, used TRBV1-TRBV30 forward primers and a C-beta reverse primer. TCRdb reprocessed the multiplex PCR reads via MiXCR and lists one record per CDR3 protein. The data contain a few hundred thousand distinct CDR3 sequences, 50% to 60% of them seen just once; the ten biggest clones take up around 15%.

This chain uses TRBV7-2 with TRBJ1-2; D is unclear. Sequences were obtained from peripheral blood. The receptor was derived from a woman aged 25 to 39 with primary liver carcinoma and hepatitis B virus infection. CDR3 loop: CASSSGRDYGYTF. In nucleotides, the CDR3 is TGTGCCAGCAGCTCTGGTCGGGACTATGGCTACACCTTC.